This T cell receptor (beta chain) emerged from a study of CD8 T cell repertoires and HIV-1 epitope variants. Points on this clone: The target antigen is unknown.

Method: immunoSEQ multiplex PCR; TCRdb's copy keeps in-frame clones and lacks some. Among a few thousand clones listed, about 70% were seen once. Germline lookup yields CDR1 SGHRS and CDR2 YFSETQ. The CDR3 loop spans 11 amino acids. V was pared by 7 bases and J by 3 bases, with 6 bases between. The sequence was collected from a male donor with HIV. The sequenced sample consisted of cultured CD8+ T cells derived from PBMCs. The V gene is TRBV5-1, the J gene TRBJ2-3; D not certain. The CDR3 sequence: CASRTTDTQYF. CDR3 nucleotides: TGCGCCAGCCGAACTACAGATACGCAGTATTTT.